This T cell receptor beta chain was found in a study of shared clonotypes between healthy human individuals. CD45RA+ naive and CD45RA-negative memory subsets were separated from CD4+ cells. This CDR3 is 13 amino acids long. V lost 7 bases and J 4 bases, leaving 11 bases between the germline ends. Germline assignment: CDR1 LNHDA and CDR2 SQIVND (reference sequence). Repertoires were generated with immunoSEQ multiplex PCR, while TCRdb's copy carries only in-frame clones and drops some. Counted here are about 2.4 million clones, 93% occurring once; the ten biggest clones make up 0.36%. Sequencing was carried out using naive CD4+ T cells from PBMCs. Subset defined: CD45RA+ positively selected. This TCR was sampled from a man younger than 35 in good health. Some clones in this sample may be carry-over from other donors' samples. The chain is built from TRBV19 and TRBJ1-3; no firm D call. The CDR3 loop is CASTLEGGNTIYF. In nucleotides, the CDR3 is TGTGCCAGTACGTTAGAAGGGGGAAACACCATATATTTT.